The rows below give T cell receptor beta chains drawn from one sample of a study of T cell changes during pregnancy in multiple sclerosis. Assay: immunoSEQ multiplex PCR; the TCRdb copy retains only in-frame clones and omits some. The profile covers 55,000 to 70,000 clones, with about 91% appearing a single time and 1.2% to 1.5% taken by the ten largest. Sample: peripheral blood, taken in the second trimester of pregnancy. The source is a female donor in good health, enrolled as a control in a pregnancy study. Both conserved end residues are part of each CDR3. Fields, in order: CDR3 length, J gene, V gene, CDR3 protein.

18,TRBJ2-3,TRBV19,CASSITSGGVRVQDTQYF
16,TRBJ1-5,TRBV6-1,CASSDGPRIYNQPQHF
15,TRBJ1-1,TRBV15,CATSLTGGEYTEAFF
15,TRBJ1-3,TRBV6-1,CASRMTGGPGNTIYF
14,TRBJ2-7,TRBV7-9,CASSFGGAAYEQYF
12,TRBJ2-1,TRBV11-1,CASSLSGNEQFF
15,TRBJ2-2,TRBV9,CASASSALNTGELFF
15,TRBJ2-3,TRBV25-1,CASSGPTGDRDTQYF
15,TRBJ2-3,TRBV9,CASSVSGGGTDTQYF
16,TRBJ2-1,TRBV10-2,CASSESEAGGYNEQFF
13,TRBJ1-1,TRBV30,CAWSGSGRSEAFF
15,TRBJ2-7,TRBV9,CASSVEPSESYEQYF
19,TRBJ2-1,TRBV5-6,CASRKVGERSRYTYNEQFF
16,TRBJ2-7,TRBV27,CASSLEPGLASYEQYF
15,TRBJ2-3,TRBV7-9,CASFRTGAGGDTQYF
16,TRBJ2-3,TRBV28,CASSFPSKGATDTQYF
15,TRBJ2-3,TRBV10-2,CASSIIAGGVDTQYF
15,TRBJ2-1,TRBV2,CASSRFASRTNEQFF
18,TRBJ2-2,TRBV5-1,CASSSVLKGLKNTGELFF
15,TRBJ2-7,TRBV4-1,CASSQDGLDAYEQYF
13,TRBJ1-1,TRBV6-1,CASSSGGQLQAFF
15,TRBJ1-1,TRBV10-3,CAISGKSAGNTEAFF
14,TRBJ1-2,TRBV28,CASSPSGVNYGYTF
17,TRBJ2-3,TRBV2,CASSMNSGSGGTDTQYF
12,TRBJ2-2,TRBV9,CASSTNTGELFF
14,TRBJ2-7,TRBV7-9,CASSLNGGSDEQYF
16,TRBJ2-1,TRBV7-2,CASSLDSSGPYNEQFF
15,TRBJ1-5,TRBV10-2,CASNRPGHSNQPQHF
18,TRBJ2-1,TRBV28,CASSDTSGGAPVSNEQFF
16,TRBJ2-1,TRBV19,CASSSTSGSFHNEQFF
16,TRBJ1-4,TRBV7-6,CASSLRSGLYNEKLFF
14,TRBJ2-7,TRBV5-1,CASSLTGSSYEQYF
15,TRBJ1-4,TRBV19,CASSISNSPNEKLFF
14,TRBJ2-7,TRBV25-1,CASSESVAGDEQYF
10,TRBJ2-1,TRBV20-1,CSASRHEQFF
12,TRBJ2-7,TRBV6-6,CASSDRGLEQYF
14,TRBJ1-1,TRBV11-2,CASSFTGARTEAFF
13,TRBJ2-3,TRBV5-1,CASSLSLTDTQYF
14,TRBJ2-1,TRBV6-5,CASSYRQGGNEQFF
15,TRBJ2-1,TRBV10-3,CAINEGREGHNEQFF
11,TRBJ2-5,TRBV14,CASSQDGDKDF
15,TRBJ2-1,TRBV6-5,CASSYNLAAYNEQFF
14,TRBJ2-1,TRBV2,CACRAGTSWNEQFF
13,TRBJ1-1,TRBV5-1,CASSLTTGQEAFF
13,TRBJ1-1,TRBV27,CASHLRAATEAFF
13,TRBJ2-1,TRBV29-1,CSVAGTGSNEQFF
17,TRBJ2-6,TRBV19,CASTTGSGRAGANVLTF
15,TRBJ2-7,TRBV6-4,CASSASAGGAYEQYF
14,TRBJ2-1,TRBV7-9,CASSLASDYNEQFF
19,TRBJ2-7,TRBV10-1,CASSETPHMRQGPIYEQYF
16,TRBJ2-3,TRBV7-8,CASRRGTSGGADTQYF